This T cell receptor beta chain came from a study of T cell responses to AZD1222 COVID-19 vaccine. In the case of this clone: Its target is unknown.

Study-wide points: Researchers took repertoire samples only after the peak T cell response had come. Donors were largely white British and mainly female; clonal diversity was possibly underestimated. Spike-specific TCR breadth and depth grew following two AZD1222 doses. Unmutated variant regions reportedly attract nearly half of all spike-specific TCRs.

Produced via immunoSEQ multiplex PCR; TCRdb's table is partial and in-frame only. The sample holds about 120,000 clones, 90% to 95% seen once. V was pared by 2 bases and J by 0 bases, with 8 bases between. The CDR3 extends over 15 amino acids. Per germline, CDR1 KGHSH and CDR2 LQKENI. The specimen was peripheral blood, collected on day 0 of AZD1222 vaccination. The chain employs TRBV18 and TRBJ1-3; D is undetermined. This TCR derives from an adult in good health. In DNA form, the CDR3 reads TGTGCCAGCTCACCATACGAGGGCTCTGGAAACACCATATATTTT. It translates to CASSPYEGSGNTIYF.